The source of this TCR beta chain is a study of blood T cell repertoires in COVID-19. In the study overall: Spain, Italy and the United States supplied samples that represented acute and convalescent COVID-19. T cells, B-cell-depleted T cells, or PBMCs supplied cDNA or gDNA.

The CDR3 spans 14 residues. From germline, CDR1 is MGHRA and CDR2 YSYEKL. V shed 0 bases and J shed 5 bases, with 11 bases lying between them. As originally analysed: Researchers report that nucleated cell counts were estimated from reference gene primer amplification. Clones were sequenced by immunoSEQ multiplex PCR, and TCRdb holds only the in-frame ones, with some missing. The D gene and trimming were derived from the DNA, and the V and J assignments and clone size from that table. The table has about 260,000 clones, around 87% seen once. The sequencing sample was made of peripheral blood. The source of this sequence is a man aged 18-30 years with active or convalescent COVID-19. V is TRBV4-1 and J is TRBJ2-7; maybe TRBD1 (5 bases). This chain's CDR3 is CASSQEGAPDEQYF. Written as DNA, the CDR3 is TGCGCCAGCAGCCAAGAAGGGGCGCCCGACGAGCAGTACTTC.